The clone carrying this T cell receptor (beta chain) has at least ten counts. The length of the CDR3 is 18 residues. V gave up 1 base and J gave up 3 bases; unmatched junction bases: 12. The data are from a study of T-cell reconstitution after alpha-beta-depleted transplantation in children. Using unique molecular identifiers, the investigators prepared the TCRbeta library. From the PCR reads, TCRdb called clonotypes with MiXCR, one entry per CDR3 protein. The sample shows hundreds of thousands of distinct CDR3 sequences, about 15% of them seen only once. The TCR originated in a human donor who donated a stem cell graft to a child with acute myeloid leukemia. The sample in question was PBMCs from the stem cell graft donor, obtained from the stem cell graft. The chain couples TRBV12-3 or TRBV12-4 to TRBJ2-1; 7 nucleotides agree with TRBD1. CDR3 protein: CASSLVPLTGLVYNEQFF. The CDR3 DNA sequence: TGTGCCAGCAGTTTAGTTCCCCTGACAGGGTTAGTCTACAATGAGCAGTTCTTC.